The 2 T cell receptor beta chains below come from one sample, sequenced in a study of T cell responses to AZD1222 COVID-19 vaccine. Sequenced by immunoSEQ multiplex PCR; TCRdb stores in-frame clones only, minus some. The sample holds over 100,000 clones, roughly 90% seen once. This specimen was peripheral blood, taken on day 0 of MenACWY control vaccination. These receptors came from an adult in good health.

V gene TRBV21-1 combines with J gene TRBJ1-6. TRBV21-1 is a pseudogene. CDR3 length equals 13 residues. CDR3 in DNA: TGTGCCAGCAGTCCTCCACTTGGTTCACCCCTCCACTTT. This codes for CASSPPLGSPLHF.

CDR3 loop: CASSPRQETYEQYF. Written as DNA, the CDR3 is TGTGCCAGCTCACCACGGCAGGAAACCTACGAGCAGTACTTC. V gene TRBV18 combines with J gene TRBJ2-7; D unresolved. Germline V CDR1 and CDR2: KGHSH, LQKENI. V lost 1 base, J lost 2 bases, and 9 bases lay in between. The CDR3 extends over 14 amino acids.